These 30 T cell receptor beta chains were all obtained from the same sample, sequenced in a study of shared clonotypes between healthy human individuals (dated by TCRdb to the early 2020s). The method was the immunoSEQ multiplex PCR assay. This immuneACCESS table, as held by TCRdb, lists in-frame sequences with V and J called but not all clones. Of the missing ones, under half trace to an unresolved V gene in checked studies; the others have no known cause. For this sample the table gives about 510,000 clones, of which almost 97% were detected only once. Approximately 0.06% of the sample lies in the top ten. The sample was naive CD4+ T cells sorted from blood. The label giving this sample's cell subset or site can be read as: CD45RA+ positively selected. The source of these receptors is a woman younger than 45 in good health.

This chain connects TRBV6-5 to TRBJ2-4; D may be TRBD1 (5 bases). The CDR3 has 11 residues. V lost 8 bases and J 7 bases, leaving 9 bases between the germline ends. Germline V gene sequence: CDR1 MNHEY, CDR2 SVGAGI. CDR3 residues: CASGAGNIQYF. The CDR3 bases are TGTGCCAGCGGGGCAGGGAACATTCAGTACTTC.

The V gene is TRBV28, the J gene TRBJ1-1; 7 bases agree with TRBD1. CDR1 and CDR2 (germline): MDHEN, SYDVKM. The CDR3 covers 15 residues. V was clipped by 5 bases and J by 1 base; unmatched bases: 7. The CDR3, as DNA: TGTGCCAGCAGTCTACCGGGACAGTCGAACACTGAAGCTTTCTTT. It codes for CASSLPGQSNTEAFF.

The V and J genes are TRBV6-1 and TRBJ2-7, with unresolved D. V was cut by 2 bases and J by 6 bases, with 11 bases left in between. The V gene's germline CDR1 is MNHNS and CDR2 SASEGT. The CDR3 contains 13 residues. The CDR3 bases are TGTGCCAGCAGTGAATACGTCAGAGTCGAGCAGTACTTC. Encoded protein: CASSEYVRVEQYF.

The chain is built from TRBV19 and TRBJ2-4; a possible D gene is TRBD1 (9 bases). Between the trimmed V and J ends, which lost 7 bases and 6 bases, there was a span of 16 bases. This CDR3 has 14 amino acids. From germline, CDR1 is LNHDA and CDR2 SQIVND (reference sequence). This chain's CDR3 is CASTAGGQGNIQYF. The DNA for the CDR3 is TGTGCCAGTACCGCGGGGGGACAGGGAAACATTCAGTACTTC.

The J gene is TRBJ2-6, the V gene TRBV6-1; 8 nucleotides align to TRBD1. The trim removed 2 bases at V and 0 bases at J, leaving 3 bases unmatched. In germline, CDR1 is MNHNS, CDR2 SASEGT. The CDR3 is 17 residues long. The CDR3 region is CASSERQGSSGANVLTF. The DNA of the CDR3 is TGTGCCAGCAGTGAAAGACAGGGGAGCTCTGGGGCCAACGTCCTGACTTTC.

V is TRBV13 and J is TRBJ1-1, with D tentatively TRBD1 (5 bases). The V end lost 4 bases, the J end lost 8 bases, and 14 bases lay between the germline ends. The CDR3 length is 13 residues. Looked up from germline, CDR1 is PRHDT and CDR2 is FYEKMQ (reference sequence). The CDR3 region is CASSSWDRQEAFF. In DNA form, the CDR3 reads TGTGCCAGCAGCTCTTGGGACCGTCAGGAAGCTTTCTTT. Together with reference TRBV13 and TRBJ1-1, the CDR3 gives the full variable domain: AAGVIQSPRHLIKEKRETATLKCYPIPRHDTVYWYQQGPGQDPQFLISFYEKMQSDKGSIPDRFSAQQFSDYHSELNMSSLELGDSALYFCASSSWDRQEAFFGQGTRLTVV.

The V call is TRBV18, the J call TRBJ2-3, with D uncertain. Germline V CDR1 and CDR2: KGHSH, LQKENI. The germline V and J ends were trimmed by 3 bases and 6 bases, with 7 bases remaining between them. The CDR3 extends over 12 amino acids. The CDR3 DNA reads TGTGCCAGCTCACCGGATGTGGATACGCAGTATTTT. Protein sequence: CASSPDVDTQYF.

This chain joins TRBV6-5 and TRBJ1-1; D call uncertain. Between the trimmed V and J ends, which lost 4 bases and 10 bases, there was a span of 13 bases. Germline CDR1 MNHEY, CDR2 SVGAGI. This CDR3 is 12 amino acids long. For the CDR3, the DNA is TGTGCCAGCAGTTCGCCCAGTCATCGAGCTTTCTTT. It codes for CASSSPSHRAFF.

The V and J genes are TRBV28 and TRBJ2-7; TRBD1 or TRBD2 may be the D gene (7 bases each). Trimming shortened V by 6 bases and J by 2 bases, and 14 bases separated the two germline ends. Germline CDR1 reads MDHEN; CDR2 reads SYDVKM. The length of the CDR3 is 14 residues. The CDR3 is CASRPTGRAYEQYF. The DNA for the CDR3 is TGTGCCAGCAGACCGACAGGGAGGGCCTACGAGCAGTACTTC.

The CDR3 spells CASSSPGTASYEQYF. The CDR3 region has the DNA TGTGCCAGCAGTTCCCCCGGGACTGCCTCCTACGAGCAGTACTTC. This chain links TRBV6-5 with TRBJ2-7; tentative D call: TRBD2 (6 bases). Trimming removed 4 bases from V and 0 bases from J, with 13 bases in between. The CDR3 loop spans 15 amino acids. CDR1 is MNHEY and CDR2 is SVGAGI in the germline V gene.

CDR3 amino acids: CASSPGGILYEDNEQFF. CDR3 sequence (DNA): TGTGCCAGCAGCCCGGGGGGGATCCTCTATGAAGACAATGAGCAGTTCTTC. The chain carries TRBV11-2 and TRBJ2-1; 8 bases align to TRBD2. The germline gives CDR1 SGHAT, CDR2 FQNNGV. The CDR3 totals 17 residues. The V gene end was trimmed by 5 bases and the J gene end by 5 bases; junction bases not matched to a gene: 14.

This chain connects TRBV11-2 to TRBJ1-1; possibly TRBD1 for D (5 bases). Germline-derived CDR1 and CDR2 are SGHAT and FQNNGV. Trimming left V 1 base short and J 4 bases short, with 13 bases between. The CDR3 has 15 amino acids. The CDR3 sequence: CASSLAGGRFTEAFF. CDR3 DNA: TGTGCCAGCAGCTTAGCGGGGGGTCGGTTCACTGAAGCTTTCTTT.

CDR3 sequence: CASSLVVGQESPYGYTF. The CDR3 DNA reads as TGTGCCAGCAGTTTAGTAGTGGGGCAGGAGAGCCCCTATGGCTACACCTTC. This chain connects TRBV28 to TRBJ1-2; a weak D match, TRBD1 (5 bases). Deletions cut 2 bases from V and 4 bases from J, with 20 bases between. This CDR3 is built from 17 residues. Per the germline V gene, CDR1 is MDHEN and CDR2 is SYDVKM.

The chain couples TRBV5-4 to TRBJ2-7; TRBD2 aligns across 13 bases. Trimming at V came to 0 bases and at J to 2 bases, leaving 8 bases not matched to a gene. There are 18 residues in the CDR3. Per germline, CDR1 SGHNT and CDR2 YYREEE (reference sequence). CDR3 sequence (DNA): TGTGCCAGCAGCTTGGCAGGACTAGCGGGAGTGGGAACCTACGAGCAGTACTTC. The encoded protein is CASSLAGLAGVGTYEQYF.

The chain recombines TRBV18 with TRBJ2-1, with D maybe TRBD1 (6 bases). Germline CDR1 reads KGHSH; CDR2 reads LQKENI. The CDR3 runs to 15 residues. V lost 6 bases and J lost 1, with 13 bases in between. CDR3 residues: CASSPYRDSYNEQFF. The CDR3 bases are TGTGCCAGCTCCCCCTACAGGGATTCCTACAATGAGCAGTTCTTC. The variable domain in full, completed from reference TRBV18 and TRBJ2-1, reads NAGVMQNPRHLVRRRGQEARLRCSPMKGHSHVYWYRQLPEEGLKFMVYLQKENIIDESGMPKERFSAEFPKEGPSILRIQQVVRGDSAAYFCASSPYRDSYNEQFFGPGTRLTVL.

To note about this clone: The sample contains more than one DNA sequence encoding this CDR3. V and J are TRBV9 and TRBJ2-7; unclear D gene. V was trimmed by 4 bases and J by 0 bases, leaving 8 bases between them. The CDR3 length is 13 residues. CDR1 and CDR2 (germline): SGDLS, YYNGEE. The CDR3 coding sequence is TGTGCCAGCAGCCGGACGGACTCCTACGAGCAGTACTTC. Translation: CASSRTDSYEQYF.

Notes on this clone: The same CDR3 also results from other DNA sequences found in this sample. The gene calls are TRBV19 and TRBJ2-3; tentatively, D is TRBD1 or TRBD2 (6 bases each). The V gene's germline CDR1 is LNHDA and CDR2 SQIVND (reference sequence). The CDR3 loop spans 15 amino acids. The germline V and J ends were trimmed by 3 bases and 1 base, with 11 bases remaining between them. The CDR3 nucleotides read TGTGCCAGTAGTATCTGGGGGGCAGGCACAGATACGCAGTATTTT. As protein: CASSIWGAGTDTQYF.

For this clone: Other DNA variants within this sample encode the same CDR3. The chain joins TRBV6-5 to TRBJ2-5, with 10 bases matching TRBD1. The end of the DNA fits TRBJ2-7 better, so the J call may be wrong. Germline V gene sequence: CDR1 MNHEY, CDR2 SVGAGI. The CDR3 extends over 14 amino acids. The CDR3 is CASSYGQGGYEQYF. In DNA form, the CDR3 reads TGTGCCAGCAGTTACGGACAGGGGGGCTACGAGCAGTACTTC.

The chain joins TRBV30 to TRBJ1-1; 7 nucleotides match TRBD1. The junction had 4 bases not matched to a gene; V was cut back by 2 bases and J by 7 bases. Germline V lookup: CDR1 GTSNPN, CDR2 SVGIG (reference sequence). The CDR3 totals 12 residues. CDR3 nucleotide sequence: TGTGCCTGGAGTATAAGGGACAGTGAAGCTTTCTTT. Translating gives CAWSIRDSEAFF.

The J gene is TRBJ2-5, the V gene TRBV5-4, with 8 bases identical to TRBD1. V was pared by 0 bases and J by 5 bases, with 6 bases of the junction left unmatched. This CDR3 is 15 amino acids long. Germline values: CDR1 SGHNT, CDR2 YYREEE (reference sequence). The CDR3 sequence: CASSLVDREDETQYF. The DNA of the CDR3 is TGTGCCAGCAGCTTGGTGGACAGGGAGGATGAGACCCAGTACTTC.

A single count supports this clone. The chain recombines TRBV7-8 with TRBJ2-7; 7 nucleotides align to TRBD1. J lost 7 bases, V lost 5 bases, and 14 bases had no gene match. Germline loops: CDR1 SGHVS, CDR2 FQNEAQ. The CDR3 has 15 amino acids. As DNA, the CDR3 is TGTGCCAGCAGCGGAATAGTCCAGGGGGTGGGGGAGCAGTACTTC. Translated: CASSGIVQGVGEQYF.

The rearrangement uses TRBV6-4 and TRBJ2-2; D call uncertain. CDR1 and CDR2 (germline): MRHNA, SNTAGT. V was clipped by 2 bases and J by 3 bases, with 4 bases between them. This CDR3 spans 13 amino acids. CDR3 in DNA: TGTGCCAGCAGTGACGGGGACACCGGGGAGCTGTTTTTT. This gives the protein CASSDGDTGELFF.

This rearrangement joins TRBV9 to TRBJ2-3, with 7 positions matching TRBD2. This CDR3 contains 16 residues. Trimming took 4 bases from V and 1 from J; bases not matched to a gene: 9. Germline CDR1 SGDLS, CDR2 YYNGEE. CDR3: CASSLLLAPGTDTQYF. In nucleotides, the CDR3 is TGTGCCAGCAGCCTCCTACTAGCGCCTGGCACAGATACGCAGTATTTT. Variable domain in full (rest from reference TRBV9 and TRBJ2-3): DSGVTQTPKHLITATGQRVTLRCSPRSGDLSVYWYQQSLDQGLQFLIQYYNGEERAKGNILERFSAQQFPDLHSELNLSSLELGDSALYFCASSLLLAPGTDTQYFGPGTRLTVL.

The chain recombines TRBV2 with TRBJ1-5, with TRBD1 identical over 9 bases. Germline assignment: CDR1 SNHLY and CDR2 FYNNEI. V was pared by 6 bases and J by 2 bases, with 5 bases of the junction left unmatched. The CDR3 sequence is 15 residues long. The CDR3 nucleotides read TGTGCCAGCAGAACAGGGGGCGTAGGCAATCAGCCCCAGCATTTT. Translated, it gives CASRTGGVGNQPQHF.

The chain employs TRBV10-3 and TRBJ2-7; 9 positions match TRBD2. V shed 6 bases and J 6 bases; nucleotides not matched to a gene: 9. Germline CDR1 and CDR2: ENHRY and SYGVKD. The CDR3 runs to 14 residues. The CDR3 nucleotides read TGTGCCATCAGGAGGACAGCGGGAGGAGGCGAGCAGTACTTC. This sequence encodes CAIRRTAGGGEQYF.

In its sample, this clone was seen a few times. V is TRBV19 and J is TRBJ2-2; tentative D call: TRBD2 (6 bases). Trimming took off 1 base at V and 6 bases at J, with 9 bases between the two ends. This CDR3 spans 14 amino acids. The germline V gene has CDR1 LNHDA and CDR2 SQIVND (reference sequence). Here the CDR3 reads CASSIAGVSGELFF. The CDR3 region has the DNA TGTGCCAGTAGTATAGCGGGAGTATCCGGGGAGCTGTTTTTT.

The chain recombines TRBV10-2 with TRBJ2-3, with D uncertain. Trimming took 2 bases from V and 4 from J, leaving 4 bases between them. CDR3 length: 12 residues. CDR1 is WSHSY, CDR2 SAAADI, per germline. The CDR3 region is CASSELADTQYF. The CDR3 nucleotides read TGCGCCAGCAGTGAGCTAGCAGATACGCAGTATTTT.

V gene TRBV27 combines with J gene TRBJ2-2; D not resolved. Germline V CDR1 and CDR2: MNHEY, SMNVEV (reference sequence). Deletions cut 2 bases from V and 3 bases from J, with 13 bases between. There are 16 residues in the CDR3. Here the CDR3 reads CASSLRLWSYTGELFF. The CDR3 DNA is TGTGCCAGCAGTTTAAGGTTGTGGTCGTACACCGGGGAGCTGTTTTTT.

The CDR3 protein is CASTEYPSSYNEQFF. As DNA, the CDR3 is TGTGCCAGTACCGAGTATCCCTCTTCCTACAATGAGCAGTTCTTC. J is TRBJ2-1 and V is TRBV7-3; no reliable D call. The CDR3 consists of 15 residues. Germline V gives CDR1 SGHTA, CDR2 FQGTGA. Trimming removed 9 bases at V and 1 base at J, with 16 bases between.

The V and J genes are TRBV30 and TRBJ1-1; possible D gene TRBD1, 6 bases. CDR3 length: 13 amino acids. The germline gives CDR1 GTSNPN, CDR2 SVGIG (reference sequence). V shed 4 bases and J shed 2 bases, with 11 bases lying between them. The CDR3 is CAWTGQLNTEAFF. CDR3 DNA: TGTGCCTGGACCGGACAGCTTAACACTGAAGCTTTCTTT.